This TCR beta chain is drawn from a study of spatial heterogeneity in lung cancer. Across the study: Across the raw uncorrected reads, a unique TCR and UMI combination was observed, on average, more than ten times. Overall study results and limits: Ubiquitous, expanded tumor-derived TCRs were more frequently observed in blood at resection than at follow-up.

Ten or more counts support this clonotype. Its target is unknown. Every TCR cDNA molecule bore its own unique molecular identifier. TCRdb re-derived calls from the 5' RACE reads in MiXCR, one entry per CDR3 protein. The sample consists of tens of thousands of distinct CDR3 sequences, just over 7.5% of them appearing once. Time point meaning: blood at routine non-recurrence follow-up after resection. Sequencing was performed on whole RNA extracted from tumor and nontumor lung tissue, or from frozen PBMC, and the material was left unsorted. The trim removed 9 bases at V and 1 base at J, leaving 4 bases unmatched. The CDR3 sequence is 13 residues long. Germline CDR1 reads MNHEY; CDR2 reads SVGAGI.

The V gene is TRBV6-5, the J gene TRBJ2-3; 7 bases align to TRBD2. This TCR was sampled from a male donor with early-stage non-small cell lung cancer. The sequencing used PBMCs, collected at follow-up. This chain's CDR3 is CASISGGTDTQYF. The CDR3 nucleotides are TGTGCCAGTATAAGCGGGGGCACAGATACGCAGTATTTT.